This T cell receptor (beta chain) was obtained from a study of blood T cells in healthy people across ages (dated by TCRdb to 2013 to 2016). Background for the entire study: In model experiments, template switching captured about one uniquely barcoded TCR beta cDNA molecule for every two T cells. Using deep sequencing normalized with unique cDNA molecular identifiers, the study measured how TCR beta repertoire diversity changes with age. Four age groups were formed from the donors: young (average around 15 years), middle-aged (approximately 41), aged (approximately 60) and long-lived (about 80). To avoid experimental bias, donors of different ages were spread randomly across the sequencing lanes. For two donors (one aged 18 to 29 and one aged 80 or older), the study analyzed two additional independent replicas of 1 million unique cDNA reads from the same blood draw. Study-wide conclusions, independent of this receptor: Because the CMV infection status of the donors was unknown, age-related changes in expanded clonotypes may potentially have been confounded. Compared with the aged group, the long-lived group had more naive CD4+ T cells, fewer expanded clones and increased TCR diversity, a pattern suggesting age selection. As age increased, observed TCR beta diversity per million T cells dropped in a roughly linear way, and a significant reduction was already evident by age 40. The percentage of naive T cells measured by flow cytometry correlated strongly with observed TCR beta diversity. Total diversity estimates from one million sequenced T cells were considered lower bounds and underestimates. Since profiling was done on bulk unsorted PBMCs, naive and antigen-experienced compartments could not be conclusively compared.

The CDR3 starts with the cysteine, ends with the phenylalanine, and has 14 residues. CDR3 DNA only is kept here, 42 bases in frame from base 1. V gives up 6 bases and J gives up 4 bases, and the segment between their germline ends measures 15 bases. Via the germline V gene (reference sequence), CDR1 is SGHKS and CDR2 YYEKEE. Only a few counts were recorded for this clonotype. Its recognized antigen is unknown. Base qualities are not provided; no much larger clone lies one nucleotide away. The roughly 39 donors, aged about 6 to 95 years, were systemically healthy Caucasian individuals from Russia. Each donor gave about 11 milliliters of peripheral blood, drawn into EDTA-treated Vacutainer tubes. Ficoll-Paque density-gradient centrifugation was used to isolate PBMCs, with at least 6 million obtained per sample. Total RNA was extracted from PBMCs with Trizol reagent, with at least 6 micrograms obtained per sample. For every donor, an aliquot of PBMCs went through flow cytometry to measure the percentages of naive CD45RAhigh/CD27high T cells.

The library was made by 5' RACE. The data were produced on an Illumina HiSeq 2500. A second about 7 to 12 cycle PCR used a sample-barcoded 5' primer and a J-beta primer mix. Each TCR beta cDNA molecule received a unique molecular identifier from a template-switch 5' adaptor carrying 12 random nucleotides. Each sample yielded at least 3 million CDR3-containing paired-end reads. First-strand cDNA synthesis was performed from all RNA using the Mint cDNA synthesis kit, with priming by a TRBC-specific oligonucleotide. Following uracil-DNA glycosylase treatment, all cDNA underwent a first 18-cycle PCR with the universal primers M1SS and BC2_uni_R. Concerning the study's data processing: For normalization, 1 million high-quality reads, each with a distinct molecular identifier, were randomly selected from each sample. Instead of being binned into consensus sequences, reads with shared molecular identifiers were discarded. MiTCR, run with a Q25 quality threshold and the strictest error-elimination algorithm, handled CDR3 identification, clonotype clustering and error correction. A nonparametric unseen species model using Euler transformation provided a lower-bound estimate of total TCR beta diversity. The public sequencing data were trimmed at Q25 with fastp and processed into clonotypes with MiXCR by TCRdb, which kept only in-frame beta chains. Identical CDR3 proteins give one entry, which carries the most common genes and DNA. TCRdb assigned the V and J calls; the authors' analysis was not used. The sample profile shows about 1.8 million distinct CDR3 sequences; around half of them were found once. The ten largest account for roughly 2% of the sample.

The rearranged chain carries TRBV5-5 and TRBJ2-3; the D gene remains uncertain. The sequence was collected from a woman aged 40 to 49 in good health. The sequenced sample was blood. The nucleotide sequence is TGTGCCAGCATCATAACGAACGTACCAGATACGCAGTATTTT. Its amino acids are CASIITNVPDTQYF.